This T cell receptor beta chain was found in a study of T-cell reconstitution after alpha-beta-depleted transplantation in children. Study conclusions and caveats: At one year after transplant, newly produced T cells mostly accounted for T-cell counts and diversity. There were some patients whose high TCRbeta diversity at day 60 came from surviving recipient T cells and thymic progenitors.

This clonotype was seen more than once but under ten times. Its antigen is as yet unknown. This sample's TCRbeta library carried unique molecular identifier barcodes. TCRdb recomputed calls from the PCR reads with MiXCR, one row per CDR3 protein. The table shows approximately 980,000 distinct CDR3 sequences, with roughly 29% occurring only once. The ends lost 5 bases at V and 0 bases at J; junction bases unmatched: 9. CDR3 length equals 17 residues. Sequences were derived from PBMCs, mostly from graft donor cells, sampled 360 days after TCRalphabeta/CD19-depleted stem cell transplant. The sequence derives from a boy under three years old who had a stem cell transplant for SCID, so the T cells may come from the graft donor. The genes are TRBV12-3 or TRBV12-4 and TRBJ2-2, with 7 bases fitting TRBD2. For the CDR3, the DNA is TGTGCCAGCAGTCCACCCTTTGCGGGGGCGAACACCGGGGAGCTGTTTTTT. It yields the protein CASSPPFAGANTGELFF.